This TCR beta chain was sequenced during a study of blood T cell repertoires in COVID-19. In the study overall: The cDNA or gDNA used as material had been derived from T cells, B-cell-depleted T cells, or PBMCs.

Followed over time, Seattle patients had been enrolled while infection was active. Methods used by the authors: Estimation of nucleated cell counts was performed using reference gene primer amplification. Assay: immunoSEQ multiplex PCR; the TCRdb copy retains only in-frame clones and omits some. From that table come the V and J calls and clone size; the DNA was used to work out D and trimming. The data contain about 150,000 clones, roughly 85% of them singletons. Per germline, CDR1 MNHEY and CDR2 SVGAGI. The CDR3 is made up of 14 amino acids. With V trimmed by 6 bases and J by 2 bases, 3 bases remained unmatched.

The sample comprised peripheral blood. The sequence was obtained from a woman in her sixties with COVID-19, enrolled during active disease. This sequence joins TRBV6-5 and TRBJ2-3; 9 positions agree with TRBD2. CDR3 nucleotides: TGTGCCAGCAGGAAGCGGGGGGTCACAGATACGCAGTATTTT. Translation gives CASRKRGVTDTQYF.